The 2 T cell receptor beta chains presented below share a single source sample, sequenced in a study of cytomegalovirus exposure and HLA in healthy donors. 13 Jbeta primers and 60 Vbeta primers were used for the PCR. Sequencing was performed with immunoSEQ multiplex PCR; in TCRdb, only in-frame clones are kept and a portion is missing. The table lists about 100,000 clones. The sequencing sample was made of PBMCs. The source is a girl under 18 in good health and CMV-seropositive.

V is TRBV30 and J is TRBJ1-1; D gene ambiguous. Trimming cost V 2 bases and J 4 bases, with 32 bases left between them. The CDR3 is 20 amino acids. Germline assignment: CDR1 GTSNPN and CDR2 SVGIG (reference sequence). CDR3: CAWSRPFASSSGDGSTEAFF. CDR3 bases: TGTGCCTGGAGTCGCCCCTTTGCATCGTCATCCGGGGATGGTAGCACTGAAGCTTTCTTT.

The V call is TRBV4-1, the J call TRBJ1-5; 9 bases are a match to TRBD1. This CDR3 is built from 17 residues. CDR1 is MGHRA, CDR2 YSYEKL, per germline. The junction had 8 bases not matched to a gene; V was cut back by 0 bases and J by 5 bases. Here the CDR3 DNA reads TGCGCCAGCAGCCAAGAGGGGGACAGGGTGATCGATCAGCCCCAGCATTTT. This sequence encodes CASSQEGDRVIDQPQHF.